This TCR beta chain was retrieved from a study of blood T cells in healthy people across ages. Regarding the study as a whole: Naive CD4+ cells and diversity were both higher in long-lived donors than in aged donors. CMV infection status of these donors was not known.

With V trimmed by 8 bases and J by 0 bases, 18 bases remained unmatched. The germline V gene encodes CDR1 MNHEY and CDR2 SMNVEV (reference sequence). The CDR3 is made up of 20 amino acids. Worth noting for this clonotype: Its antigen is unknown.

Primed by a sample-barcoded 5' primer and a J-beta primer mix, a second PCR proceeded for roughly 6 to 12 cycles. TCRdb re-called the 5' RACE reads through MiXCR, storing one row per CDR3 protein. The profile shows some 670,000 distinct CDR3 sequences, over 40% of them singletons. Sequencing input: blood. J is TRBJ2-1 and V is TRBV27, with 11 bases matching TRBD2. This clonotype was sampled from a woman older than 75 in good health. The CDR3 region is CASRKVQASGGRSSYNEQFF. CDR3 nucleotides: TGTGCCAGCCGCAAAGTCCAGGCTAGCGGGGGGAGGAGCTCCTACAATGAGCAGTTCTTC.